The 31 T cell receptor beta chains below come from one sample, sequenced in a study of blood T cell repertoires in COVID-19. Profiled with immunoSEQ multiplex PCR; TCRdb holds only in-frame clones, not every one. The sample shows about 240,000 clones, roughly 81% of them seen only once. Specimen: peripheral blood. The receptors come from a woman of 80 years or more with COVID-19, enrolled during active disease.

As DNA, the CDR3 is TGTGCCAGCAGCCCTGACAGGTTATTGTTTTTT. Amino acids: CASSPDRLLFF. This chain uses TRBV28 with TRBJ1-4; a possible D gene is TRBD1 (6 bases). Germline-derived CDR1 and CDR2 are MDHEN and SYDVKM. This CDR3 region has 11 residues. Trimming pared 6 bases from V and 15 bases from J, leaving 14 bases between.

V and J are TRBV4-1 and TRBJ2-1, with D possibly matching TRBD1 (6 bases). This CDR3 is 15 amino acids long. V lost 4 bases to trimming and J lost 2 bases, with 12 bases between them. Germline assignment: CDR1 MGHRA and CDR2 YSYEKL. CDR3 sequence reads: CASSPYGTPYNEQFF. The CDR3 bases are TGCGCCAGCAGCCCTTACGGGACACCCTACAATGAGCAGTTCTTC.

This rearrangement joins TRBV2 to TRBJ2-5; TRBD2 agrees at 13 bases. This CDR3 has 16 amino acids. Per the germline V gene, CDR1 is SNHLY and CDR2 is FYNNEI. With 4 bases clipped from V and 1 base from J, the junction kept 3 bases outside the gene matches. In nucleotides, the CDR3 is TGTGCCAGCAGTGTAGGACTAGCGGGGGCCCAAGAGACCCAGTACTTC. Encoded protein: CASSVGLAGAQETQYF.

The chain employs TRBV11-2 and TRBJ2-7; 10 positions agree with TRBD2. Germline V CDR1 and CDR2: SGHAT, FQNNGV. The CDR3 has 15 amino acids. Trimming at V came to 4 bases and at J to 2 bases, leaving 5 bases not matched to a gene. The CDR3 reads CASSSRTSGTYEQYF. CDR3 DNA: TGTGCCAGCAGCTCCCGGACTAGCGGCACCTACGAGCAGTACTTC.

V usage is TRBV18 and J usage is TRBJ1-5; TRBD1 matches 7 bases. The germline V gene has CDR1 KGHSH and CDR2 LQKENI. The CDR3 contains 18 residues. The V segment lost 2 bases and the J segment 2 bases; nucleotides outside the gene matches: 12. The chain's CDR3 is CASSPTIPGTVGNQPQHF. CDR3 nucleotide sequence: TGTGCCAGCTCACCAACCATACCCGGGACAGTTGGCAATCAGCCCCAGCATTTT.

The gene calls are TRBV30 and TRBJ2-7; no reliable D call. The CDR3 covers 11 residues. Germline CDR1 GTSNPN, CDR2 SVGIG (reference sequence). Between the trimmed V and J ends, which lost 3 bases and 2 bases, there was a span of 5 bases. DNA of the CDR3: TGTGCCTGGAGCGGTGCCTACGAGCAGTACTTC. This encodes CAWSGAYEQYF.

The V call is TRBV5-1, the J call TRBJ2-7; 10 bases match TRBD2. V was clipped by 3 bases and J by 2 bases; unmatched bases: 5. The germline CDR1 and CDR2 sequences are SGHRS and YFSETQ. This CDR3 comprises 15 residues. CDR3 sequence: CASSSRTSGPYEQYF. The CDR3 DNA reads as TGCGCCAGCAGCTCCCGGACTAGCGGCCCCTACGAGCAGTACTTC.

The chain carries TRBV30 and TRBJ1-5; 7 positions agree with TRBD1. Per the germline V gene, CDR1 is GTSNPN and CDR2 is SVGIG (reference sequence). V lost 5 bases, J lost 2 bases, and 3 bases stayed unmatched. The CDR3 totals 13 residues. The DNA of the CDR3 is TGTGCCTGGGGCGGGACAGGCAATCAGCCCCAGCATTTT. Translation: CAWGGTGNQPQHF.

In this sample, this clone turned up once. The chain couples TRBV18 to TRBJ2-5; D not resolved. Germline values: CDR1 KGHSH, CDR2 LQKENI. The V end lost 1 base, the J end lost 1 base, and 4 bases lay between the germline ends. CDR3 length: 13 residues. The CDR3 is CASSPHIQETQYF. Here the CDR3 DNA reads TGTGCCAGCTCACCACACATCCAAGAGACCCAGTACTTC.

This chain connects TRBV15 to TRBJ1-2; possible D gene TRBD1, 5 bases. The CDR3 length is 13 residues. The germline gives CDR1 LNHNV, CDR2 YYDKDF (reference sequence). V was shortened by 4 bases and J by 4 bases, with 10 bases between the two germline ends. The CDR3 reads CATSTDGGYGYTF. The CDR3 DNA reads TGTGCCACCAGCACGGACGGGGGCTATGGCTACACCTTC. The variable domain in full, with the rest retrieved from reference TRBV15 and TRBJ1-2, is DAMVIQNPRYQVTQFGKPVTLSCSQTLNHNVMYWYQQKSSQAPKLLFHYYDKDFNNEADTPDNFQSRRPNTSFCFLDIRSPGLGDTAMYLCATSTDGGYGYTFGSGTRLTVV.

The chain couples TRBV4-1 to TRBJ2-1, with 8 bases identical to TRBD2. CDR1 is MGHRA, CDR2 YSYEKL, per germline. The length of the CDR3 is 15 residues. V lost 1 base to trimming and J lost 6 bases; unmatched junction nucleotides: 5. CDR3 residues: CASSQAKLAANEQFF. The CDR3 nucleotides are TGCGCCAGCAGCCAAGCGAAACTAGCGGCCAATGAGCAGTTCTTC.

The chain links TRBV5-1 to TRBJ1-2; 7 bases align to TRBD1. The CDR3 is made up of 17 amino acids. The germline V gene encodes CDR1 SGHRS and CDR2 YFSETQ. V trimming: 3 bases; J trimming: 4 bases; junction bases outside the gene matches: 15. In nucleotides, the CDR3 is TGCGCCAGCAGCTCCACCGGGACAGCCGCACTCTCCTATGGCTACACCTTC. Protein: CASSSTGTAALSYGYTF.

This rearrangement joins TRBV5-1 to TRBJ1-6; 8 positions agree with TRBD1. The CDR3 has 18 residues. With V trimmed by 1 base and J by 13 bases, 19 bases remained unmatched. The germline V gene encodes CDR1 SGHRS and CDR2 YFSETQ. The CDR3 here is CASSLWEPNRGTGVPLHF. CDR3 nucleotide sequence: TGCGCCAGCAGCTTGTGGGAACCAAACCGAGGGACAGGAGTGCCCCTCCACTTT.

This clone was seen only a few times. The V and J genes are TRBV29-1 and TRBJ2-7; 7 bases line up with TRBD1. J gave up 3 bases and V 4 bases, and 6 bases lay outside the gene matches. CDR3 length equals 13 residues. Germline V gene data show CDR1 as SQVTM and CDR2 as ANQGSEA. DNA of the CDR3: TGCAGCGTTGCGCGGACAGGAAACTACGAGCAGTACTTC. Its translation: CSVARTGNYEQYF.

The J gene is TRBJ1-1, the V gene TRBV6-5; D not certain. The CDR3 is made up of 14 amino acids. From germline, CDR1 is MNHEY and CDR2 SVGAGI. V lost 8 bases, J lost 0 bases, and 13 bases lay in between. The chain's CDR3 is CASSLYFMNTEAFF. CDR3 DNA sequence: TGTGCCAGCTCCCTATATTTCATGAACACTGAAGCTTTCTTT.

This clone is a singleton in its sample. The chain uses TRBV28 and TRBJ2-5; D uncertain. This CDR3 comprises 12 residues. The germline CDR1 and CDR2 sequences are MDHEN and SYDVKM. Trimming took off 6 bases at V and 4 bases at J, with 9 bases between the two ends. The CDR3 spells CASSPPLETQYF. As DNA, the CDR3 is TGTGCCAGCAGCCCTCCCCTAGAGACCCAGTACTTC.

This clone was observed a few times. The rearrangement joins TRBV13 to TRBJ2-7; 8 bases are shared with TRBD2. Germline-derived CDR1 and CDR2 are PRHDT and FYEKMQ (reference sequence). The CDR3 sequence is 15 residues long. Losses at the gene ends were 3 bases for V and 2 bases for J; bases not matched to a gene: 6. CDR3 sequence reads: CASSFRGGSTYEQYF. The CDR3 nucleotides read TGTGCCAGCAGCTTCCGGGGGGGCTCGACCTACGAGCAGTACTTC.

The V and J genes are TRBV7-2 and TRBJ1-6; 9 bases match TRBD1. The V segment lost 5 bases and the J segment 6 bases; nucleotides outside the gene matches: 5. The germline V gene encodes CDR1 SGHTA and CDR2 FQGNSA. The CDR3 totals 15 residues. The CDR3 nucleotides are TGTGCCAGCAGCCCCGGACAGGGGACTAATTCACCCCTCCACTTT. It codes for CASSPGQGTNSPLHF.

The V gene is TRBV3-1 (or the pseudogene TRBV3-2), the J gene TRBJ1-2, with 7 nucleotides matching TRBD1. The CDR3 runs 15 residues. CDR1 is LGHDT and CDR2 is YNNKEL in the germline V gene (reference sequence). V lost 1 base, J lost 3 bases, and 5 bases stayed unmatched. The DNA of the CDR3 is TGTGCCAGCAGCCAAGGGGGACAGCCGTACTATGGCTACACCTTC. It yields the protein CASSQGGQPYYGYTF.

This rearrangement joins TRBV9 to TRBJ2-3, with 7 positions matching TRBD1. The CDR3 length is 15 residues. J gave up 2 bases and V 4 bases, and 7 bases lay outside the gene matches. Germline V gene lookup returns CDR1 SGDLS and CDR2 YYNGEE. In DNA form, the CDR3 reads TGTGCCAGCAGCCGGGCCGGGACAGTCACAGATACGCAGTATTTT. Its translation: CASSRAGTVTDTQYF.

This chain connects TRBV5-1 to TRBJ1-2; 9 nucleotides line up with TRBD1. Germline CDR1 reads SGHRS; CDR2 reads YFSETQ. CDR3 length: 15 residues. V lost 4 bases, J lost 6 bases, and 10 bases stayed unmatched. The CDR3 region has the DNA TGCGCCAGCAGCCATTCCGGGACAGGGTCGGATGGCTACACCTTC. Translated, it gives CASSHSGTGSDGYTF.

The rearrangement uses TRBV10-3 and TRBJ1-1; a possible D gene is TRBD1 (5 bases). V shed 6 bases and J shed 3 bases, with 11 bases lying between them. Germline V gene data show CDR1 as ENHRY and CDR2 as SYGVKD. The CDR3 consists of 13 residues. The CDR3 sequence: CAISRGEDTEAFF. As DNA, the CDR3 is TGTGCCATCAGCCGGGGGGAGGACACTGAAGCTTTCTTT.

The J gene is TRBJ1-1, the V gene TRBV5-1; 7 bases agree with TRBD1. Per germline, CDR1 SGHRS and CDR2 YFSETQ. The CDR3 extends over 13 amino acids. Trimming took 0 bases from V and 8 from J; bases not matched to a gene: 4. In nucleotides, the CDR3 is TGCGCCAGCAGCTTGGGGGGACAGTTCGAAGCTTTCTTT. Amino acid sequence: CASSLGGQFEAFF.

This clone was seen a handful of times. The V and J genes are TRBV13 and TRBJ2-7; D not resolved. V was cut by 1 base and J by 0 bases, with 10 bases left in between. Germline CDR1 reads PRHDT; CDR2 reads FYEKMQ (reference sequence). The CDR3 is 15 amino acids. CDR3 DNA sequence: TGTGCCAGCAGCTTAGACGGAGCCCTCTCCTACGAGCAGTACTTC. Translation: CASSLDGALSYEQYF.

V gene TRBV19 combines with J gene TRBJ1-5, with D possibly matching TRBD1 (6 bases). The CDR3 consists of 17 residues. From germline, CDR1 is LNHDA and CDR2 SQIVND (reference sequence). V shed 5 bases and J shed 0 bases, with 17 bases lying between them. CDR3 loop: CASSAAGTLYSNQPQHF. The CDR3 DNA is TGTGCCAGTAGTGCCGCCGGGACACTCTATAGCAATCAGCCCCAGCATTTT.

This clone has just a few counts. The chain joins TRBV28 to TRBJ2-5; 7 bases are a match to TRBD2. Germline lookup yields CDR1 MDHEN and CDR2 SYDVKM. With 7 bases clipped from V and 7 bases from J, the junction kept 12 bases outside the gene matches. The CDR3 is made up of 14 amino acids. This chain's CDR3 is CASTIAGGFRTQYF. CDR3 bases: TGTGCCAGCACGATAGCGGGTGGTTTTCGGACCCAGTACTTC.

This rearrangement joins TRBV15 to TRBJ2-1; 8 nucleotides match TRBD2. The CDR3 has 16 amino acids. V dropped 1 base and J dropped 0; count of bases not matched to a gene: 2. Germline CDR1 and CDR2: LNHNV and YYDKDF (reference sequence). The CDR3 protein is CATSRGGTSSYNEQFF. CDR3 nucleotides: TGTGCCACCAGCAGAGGGGGGACTAGCTCCTACAATGAGCAGTTCTTC.

This chain links TRBV30 with TRBJ2-7; 10 bases are a match to TRBD2. V gave up 1 base and J gave up 5 bases; unmatched junction bases: 5. The CDR3 has 14 residues. Germline CDR1 reads GTSNPN; CDR2 reads SVGIG (reference sequence). The CDR3 here is CAWSEAGGSHEQYF. In nucleotides, the CDR3 is TGTGCCTGGAGTGAAGCGGGGGGGTCTCACGAGCAGTACTTC.

The chain joins TRBV7-9 to TRBJ1-5; a possible D gene is TRBD1 (5 bases). The germline gives CDR1 SEHNR, CDR2 FQNEAQ (reference sequence). The CDR3 totals 14 residues. Trimming stripped 5 bases from V and 7 bases from J, with 15 bases between. In nucleotides, the CDR3 is TGTGCCAGCAGCCAGGGCTCGGGAGGACAGCCCCAGCATTTT. Translated, it gives CASSQGSGGQPQHF. The variable domain in full, completed from reference TRBV7-9 and TRBJ1-5, reads DTGVSQNPRHKITKRGQNVTFRCDPISEHNRLYWYRQTLGQGPEFLTYFQNEAQLEKSRLLSDRFSAERPKGSFSTLEIQRTEQGDSAMYLCASSQGSGGQPQHFGDGTRLSIL.

This clone has only one observation. This rearrangement joins TRBV6-5 to TRBJ2-7, with 8 bases identical to TRBD1. Germline values: CDR1 MNHEY, CDR2 SVGAGI. V lost 6 bases, J lost 3 bases, and 4 bases stayed unmatched. The CDR3 loop spans 13 amino acids. CDR3 bases: TGTGCCAGCAGCCTAGACAGGGGCTACGAGCAGTACTTC. This sequence encodes CASSLDRGYEQYF.

The chain links TRBV5-1 to TRBJ1-3; D is unresolved. V lost 7 bases and J 0 bases, leaving 14 bases between the germline ends. CDR3 length equals 15 residues. Germline V gene lookup returns CDR1 SGHRS and CDR2 YFSETQ. DNA for the CDR3: TGCGCCAGCCGTCAATCACCTAGCTCTGGAAACACCATATATTTT. Translating gives CASRQSPSSGNTIYF.